This is a list of T cell receptor beta chains from one sample in a study of T-cell reconstitution after alpha-beta-depleted transplantation in children. TCRdb recomputed calls from the PCR reads with MiXCR, one row per CDR3 protein. This table has hundreds of thousands of distinct CDR3 sequences, roughly 15% appearing once. The sequencing here drew on PBMCs from the stem cell graft donor, taken from the stem cell graft. Source of these receptors: a human donor who donated a stem cell graft to a child with acute myeloid leukemia. Each CDR3 is given with its conserved first and last residue. Each record gives: D gene, V gene, clone size, J gene, CDR3 protein, CDR3 DNA. D genes are given only for firm matches. The size field is filled for only some rows; it gives once, few, many or a size class.

>TRBD2|TRBV7-6|.|TRBJ2-3
CASSLERGGLDTQYF
TGTGCCAGCAGCTTAGAGCGGGGGGGCTTAGATACGCAGTATTTT
>.|TRBV5-1|few|TRBJ1-3
CASSLATGSSGNTIYF
TGCGCCAGCAGCTTGGCGACAGGCAGCTCTGGAAACACCATATATTTT
>.|TRBV18|few|TRBJ2-5
CASSLLTGGWETQYF
TGTGCCAGCTCACTCCTGACGGGGGGCTGGGAGACCCAGTACTTC
>TRBD1|TRBV15|few|TRBJ1-1
CATSRGTGDTEAFF
TGTGCCACCAGCAGAGGGACAGGGGACACTGAAGCTTTCTTT
>.|TRBV12-3/TRBV12-4|many|TRBJ2-1
CASSFSGPINEQFF
TGTGCCAGCAGTTTCTCTGGACCGATCAATGAGCAGTTCTTC
>.|TRBV5-6|.|TRBJ2-5
CASRFNPSRKGVLETQYF
TGTGCCAGCAGATTTAATCCGAGCCGGAAGGGAGTATTGGAGACCCAGTACTTC
>TRBD1|TRBV20-1|many|TRBJ2-7
CSARVTGGASEQYF
TGCAGTGCTAGAGTTACAGGGGGCGCTTCCGAGCAGTACTTC
>.|TRBV15|many|TRBJ1-1
CATSRLGRTEAFF
TGTGCCACCAGCAGGCTAGGGCGTACTGAAGCTTTCTTT
>.|TRBV20-1|many|TRBJ2-1
CSARSLGGSYNEQFF
TGCAGTGCGCGAAGCCTTGGCGGATCATACAATGAGCAGTTCTTC
>.|TRBV7-2|few|TRBJ1-4
CASSPRARANEKLFF
TGTGCCAGCAGCCCCCGGGCGCGGGCTAATGAAAAACTGTTTTTT
>.|TRBV10-3|many|TRBJ1-1
CAISGQAEAFF
TGTGCCATCAGTGGGCAGGCTGAAGCTTTCTTT
>TRBD2|TRBV12-3/TRBV12-4|few|TRBJ2-1
CASSFLASGDSYNEQFF
TGTGCCAGCAGTTTTTTGGCTAGCGGGGACTCCTACAATGAGCAGTTCTTC
>.|TRBV21-1|.|TRBJ1-4
CASRIWTGASNEKLFF
TGTGCCAGCAGGATATGGACAGGGGCGTCTAATGAAAAACTGTTTTTT
>TRBD2|TRBV4-2|many|TRBJ2-5
CASSQDRPSGGQETQYF
TGTGCCAGCAGCCAAGATCGGCCTAGCGGGGGACAAGAGACCCAGTACTTC
>TRBD1|TRBV10-3|few|TRBJ1-5
CAISRTGGNQPQHF
TGTGCCATCAGTCGAACAGGGGGCAATCAGCCCCAGCATTTT
>.|TRBV7-9|.|TRBJ2-5
CASSLRGGVVLKYF
TGTGCCAGCAGCTTACGAGGGGGGGTCGTCCTCAAGTACTTC
>.|TRBV20-1|many|TRBJ2-3
CSARPTAAGVQGDTQYF
TGCAGTGCTAGACCCACCGCCGCCGGGGTGCAAGGAGATACGCAGTATTTT
>.|TRBV4-2|.|TRBJ1-3
CASRDGGTGNTIYF
TGTGCCAGCCGTGACGGGGGAACTGGAAACACCATATATTTT
>.|TRBV5-1|few|TRBJ2-1
CASSLGVGRNEQFF
TGCGCCAGCAGCTTGGGCGTAGGGCGCAATGAGCAGTTCTTC
>.|TRBV4-1|few|TRBJ2-1
CASSQDVGINEQFF
TGCGCCAGCAGCCAAGATGTGGGGATTAATGAGCAGTTCTTC
>.|TRBV5-1|many|TRBJ2-5
CASSDAGLQETQYF
TGCGCCAGCAGCGACGCCGGTCTTCAAGAGACCCAGTACTTC
>TRBD2|TRBV7-6|.|TRBJ2-1
CASSARASGGTGEQFF
TGTGCCAGCAGCGCCCGGGCTAGCGGGGGTACGGGTGAGCAGTTCTTC
>TRBD2|TRBV12-3/TRBV12-4|few|TRBJ2-1
CASSPPLAGGVNEQFF
TGTGCCAGCAGCCCACCCTTAGCGGGGGGTGTCAATGAGCAGTTCTTC
>TRBD1|TRBV7-9|few|TRBJ1-5
CASSFAGTDQPQHF
TGTGCCAGCAGCTTTGCCGGGACAGATCAGCCCCAGCATTTT
>.|TRBV12-3/TRBV12-4|many|TRBJ1-5
CASTMGWGEYSNQPQHF
TGTGCCAGCACCATGGGCTGGGGGGAATATAGCAATCAGCCCCAGCATTTT
>.|TRBV20-1|many|TRBJ1-2
CSASDRGDGYTF
TGCAGTGCTAGCGACCGGGGGGACGGCTACACCTTC
>.|TRBV20-1|many|TRBJ2-3
CSASHSSTDTQYF
TGCAGTGCTAGTCACAGCAGCACAGATACGCAGTATTTT
>TRBD1|TRBV7-2|many|TRBJ1-1
CATGTGPNTEAFF
TGTGCCACGGGGACAGGGCCGAACACTGAAGCTTTCTTT
>TRBD2|TRBV5-1|few|TRBJ2-3
CATRPGLPITDTQYF
TGCGCCACAAGGCCGGGACTACCAATCACAGATACGCAGTATTTT
>TRBD1|TRBV20-1|.|TRBJ2-2
CSARDGSRTGDSGELFF
TGCAGTGCTAGAGATGGGTCTAGGACAGGGGACAGCGGGGAGCTGTTTTTT
>.|TRBV11-2|few|TRBJ2-3
CASSRYSPPAGAWADTQYF
TGTGCCAGCAGCCGATATTCTCCACCGGCAGGGGCATGGGCAGATACGCAGTATTTT
>TRBD1|TRBV5-1|many|TRBJ2-1
CASSSGQSSYNEQFF
TGCGCCAGCAGCTCGGGACAGAGCTCCTACAATGAGCAGTTCTTC
>.|TRBV20-1|.|TRBJ2-2
CSASQAGHTGELFF
TGCAGTGCTAGTCAGGCGGGGCACACCGGGGAGCTGTTTTTT
>.|TRBV20-1|many|TRBJ2-3
CSARDIGSADTQYF
TGCAGTGCTAGAGATATTGGGTCGGCAGATACGCAGTATTTT
>.|TRBV7-2|many|TRBJ2-7
CASSLDFDGSYEQYF
TGTGCCAGCAGCTTAGATTTCGACGGCTCCTACGAGCAGTACTTC
>.|TRBV6-5|.|TRBJ2-2
CASSYSVVGERELFF
TGTGCCAGCAGTTACTCTGTCGTCGGGGAGAGGGAGCTGTTTTTT
>.|TRBV25-1|many|TRBJ2-7
CASSEWLGSEQYF
TGTGCCAGCAGTGAATGGCTTGGGTCGGAGCAGTACTTC
>TRBD1|TRBV7-9|few|TRBJ2-7
CASSFPAGTAYEQYF
TGTGCCAGCAGCTTTCCGGCCGGGACAGCCTACGAGCAGTACTTC
>TRBD2|TRBV7-2|.|TRBJ2-7
CASRPAGTSGGEQYF
TGTGCCAGCAGACCTGCCGGGACTAGCGGGGGTGAGCAGTACTTC
>.|TRBV15|many|TRBJ2-3
CATSRGTGILTDTQYF
TGTGCCACCAGCAGAGGGACGGGGATACTCACAGATACGCAGTATTTT
>TRBD1|TRBV27|many|TRBJ2-5
CASSWTGPETQYF
TGTGCCAGCAGTTGGACAGGGCCAGAGACCCAGTACTTC
>.|TRBV20-1|.|TRBJ1-5
CSARDLGRLANQPQHF
TGCAGTGCTAGAGATTTGGGGCGATTAGCAAATCAGCCCCAGCATTTT
>TRBD2|TRBV5-1|few|TRBJ2-7
CASSPDGTRAYEQYF
TGCGCCAGCAGCCCGGACGGGACTAGGGCCTACGAGCAGTACTTC
>TRBD1|TRBV20-1|.|TRBJ2-2
CSASPITPRTGPGAGELFF
TGCAGTGCTAGTCCTATCACCCCTCGGACAGGGCCTGGCGCCGGGGAGCTGTTTTTT
>TRBD1|TRBV3-1|few|TRBJ2-1
CASSLEGDRVDEQFF
TGTGCCAGCTCCCTCGAGGGAGACAGGGTCGATGAGCAGTTCTTC
>TRBD2|TRBV28|few|TRBJ2-5
CASSSRAGGRETQYF
TGTGCCAGCAGTTCCCGAGCGGGGGGACGAGAGACCCAGTACTTC
>TRBD1|TRBV6-2/TRBV6-3|few|TRBJ1-1
CASSSRQGGMPEAFF
TGTGCCAGCAGTTCCCGACAGGGTGGCATGCCTGAAGCTTTCTTT
>.|TRBV12-3/TRBV12-4|.|TRBJ2-4
CASSLGLLTNIQYF
TGTGCCAGCAGTTTGGGACTCCTGACAAACATTCAGTACTTC